This T cell receptor beta chain was retrieved from a study of T-cell reconstitution after alpha-beta-depleted transplantation in children. Notes on the study in general: Reported findings indicate that, about two months after transplant, alpha-beta T cells came from several hundred expanded clones, which were derived from non-depleted graft cells. Most T-cell counts and diversity one year after the transplant came from T cells that were newly produced. Recipient T cells and thymic progenitors that survived were the source of the high TCRbeta diversity seen at day 60 in some patients.

The V and J ends lost 6 bases and 2 bases, in that order; junction bases with no gene match: 4. The CDR3 has 14 amino acids. Library preparation (for TCRbeta) was performed with unique molecular identifiers. One entry per CDR3 protein results from TCRdb running MiXCR on the PCR reads. The sample lists under 250,000 distinct CDR3 sequences, approximately 19% seen once, with about 45% in the top ten. On this clonotype: Its matching antigen is unknown.

The chain is built from TRBV12-3 or TRBV12-4 and TRBJ2-7; 10 bases are shared with TRBD1. Sequencing was performed on PBMCs, mostly from graft donor cells, taken 360 days after TCRalphabeta/CD19-depleted stem cell transplant. The origin of this receptor is a male patient under 10 years old who had a stem cell transplant for acute lymphoblastic leukemia, so the T cells may come from the graft donor. The DNA for the CDR3 is TGTGCCAGCAGACCAGGGACAGGGGCCTACGAGCAGTACTTC. Translating it yields CASRPGTGAYEQYF.